The present T cell receptor beta chain was sequenced within a study of somatic mutations in cytotoxic T cells in rheumatoid arthritis. Using immunoSEQ multiplex PCR, the repertoire was profiled, and TCRdb retains in-frame clones only, with some absent. The sample lists 9,000 to 15,000 clones; under 80% were seen once. The CDR3 consists of 13 residues. Germline V gives CDR1 MNHEY, CDR2 SMNVEV (reference sequence). V lost 5 bases and J 0 bases, leaving 5 bases between the germline ends. Flow cytometry served to check the purity of CD4+ and CD8+ cells, which were isolated by positive magnetic bead selection.

V gene TRBV27 combines with J gene TRBJ1-3; D gene uncertain. The sample comprised CD8+ T cells sorted from blood. The TCR comes from a man between 65 and 85 years old in good health. CDR3 sequence: CASSEGSGNTIYF. CDR3 bases: TGTGCCAGCAGTGAGGGCTCTGGAAACACCATATATTTT.